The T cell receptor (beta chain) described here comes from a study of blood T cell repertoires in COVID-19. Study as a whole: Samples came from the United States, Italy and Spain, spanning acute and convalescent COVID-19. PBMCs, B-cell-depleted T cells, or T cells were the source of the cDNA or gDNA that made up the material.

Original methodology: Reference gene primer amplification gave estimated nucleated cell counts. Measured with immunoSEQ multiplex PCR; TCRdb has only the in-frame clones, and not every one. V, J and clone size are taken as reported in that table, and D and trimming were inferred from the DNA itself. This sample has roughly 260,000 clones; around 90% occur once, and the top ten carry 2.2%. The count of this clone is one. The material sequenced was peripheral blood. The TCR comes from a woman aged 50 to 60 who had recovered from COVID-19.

CDR3 nucleotide sequence: TGTGCCAGCAGCCGGGGACAGGGAGGGTACGAGCAGTACTTC. Translating it yields CASSRGQGGYEQYF. The chain combines TRBV5-4 with TRBJ2-7, with 9 positions matching TRBD1. The length of the CDR3 is 14 residues. CDR1 is SGHNT, CDR2 YYREEE, per germline (reference sequence). J lost 4 bases, V lost 4 bases, and 6 bases had no gene match.